Listed below are T cell receptor beta chains from one sample, sequenced in a study of cytomegalovirus exposure and HLA in healthy donors. Measured with immunoSEQ multiplex PCR; TCRdb has only the in-frame clones, and not every one. The repertoire holds 150,000 or so clones, 94% seen once, with 1.8% in the top ten. Sequenced: PBMCs. The receptor set was obtained from a man between 18 and 29 years old in good health and CMV-seropositive. Each CDR3 is given with its conserved first and last residue. A D gene is named only where the DNA matches it firmly. Clone size appears in some rows only: once, few, many, or a class for an expanded clone.

v_call	d_call	j_call	clone_size	cdr3_nt	cdr3_aa
TRBV11-2	TRBD1	TRBJ2-1	-	TGTGCCAGCAGCCGGGACAGGGGCTCCTACAATGAGCAGTTCTTC	CASSRDRGSYNEQFF
TRBV4-2	TRBD1	TRBJ2-7	-	TGTGCCAGCAGCCAAGTTGGCAGGGGGCCCGTTGAGCAGTACTTC	CASSQVGRGPVEQYF
TRBV28	-	TRBJ1-2	-	TGTGCCAGCATTCCCAGACCCGGGAGAAGTAATGGCTACACCTTC	CASIPRPGRSNGYTF
TRBV4-1	TRBD1	TRBJ1-1	-	TGCGCCAGCAGCCAAGGGGTGACAGGGTGGAGTGAAGCTTTCTTT	CASSQGVTGWSEAFF
TRBV5-1	-	TRBJ1-1	-	TGCGCCAGCAGCTTGTGGGGCGCCGTGAACACTGAAGCTTTCTTT	CASSLWGAVNTEAFF
TRBV4-1	-	TRBJ2-3	-	TGCGCCAGCAGCCTTCAAGGGGTCGGCACAGATACGCAGTATTTT	CASSLQGVGTDTQYF
TRBV28	-	TRBJ2-7	-	TGTGCCAGCAGACGGGTCCTCTTCTCCTACGAGCAGTACTTC	CASRRVLFSYEQYF
TRBV10-3	-	TRBJ2-7	-	TGTGCCATCAGTGAGTCTGCTAGGAACAGGAAGAGCTACGAGCAGTACTTC	CAISESARNRKSYEQYF
TRBV28	TRBD1	TRBJ1-2	-	TGTGCCAGCAAACCACTATACGGGACAGAGAGGAACTATGGCTACACCTTC	CASKPLYGTERNYGYTF
TRBV2	TRBD1	TRBJ1-2	-	TGTGCCAGCAGTGAAGCCGGGACAGGGTACGGAAACTATGGCTACACCTTC	CASSEAGTGYGNYGYTF
TRBV7-9	-	TRBJ1-2	-	TGTGCCAGCAGCACTAGGAGAGGTGGCTACACCTTC	CASSTRRGGYTF
TRBV5-1	-	TRBJ2-5	-	TGCGCCAGCAGCTTGGAACTATCGTCCCTCGAGACCCAGTACTTC	CASSLELSSLETQYF
TRBV10-1	TRBD2	TRBJ2-5	-	TGCGCCAGCAGTGAAGGGACTAGCGGGAGTGAGACCCAGTACTTC	CASSEGTSGSETQYF
TRBV2	TRBD2	TRBJ2-1	-	TGTGCCAGCAGGGGGACTAGCGGGAGGGCTCGGAACAATGAGCAGTTCTTC	CASRGTSGRARNNEQFF
TRBV7-9	TRBD2	TRBJ2-3	-	TGTGCCAGCAGCTTGACTTCAGGGACTAGCGGGGGCACAGATACGCAGTATTTT	CASSLTSGTSGGTDTQYF
TRBV7-8	TRBD2	TRBJ2-7	-	TGTGCCAGCAGCTTAGTCATTCTAGCGGGGCCCGGCTACGAGCAGTACTTC	CASSLVILAGPGYEQYF
TRBV27	TRBD2	TRBJ2-4	-	TGTGCCAGCAGTCCGGGGGGGCACATTCAGTACTTC	CASSPGGHIQYF
TRBV6-5	-	TRBJ2-3	-	TGTGCCAGCAGTTCCCTAGCGACTAGCACAGATACGCAGTATTTT	CASSSLATSTDTQYF
TRBV18	TRBD1	TRBJ1-2	-	TGTGCCAGCTCACCTGGGACAGGGAAGATTGGCTACACCTTC	CASSPGTGKIGYTF
TRBV28	-	TRBJ1-2	-	TGTGCCAGCAGTTTAGCAGGGAACTATGGCTACACCTTC	CASSLAGNYGYTF
TRBV6-1	-	TRBJ2-2	-	TGTGCCAGCAGTGAAGCGGGAGAGAACACCGGGGAGCTGTTTTTT	CASSEAGENTGELFF
TRBV27	-	TRBJ2-5	once	TGTGCCAGCAGTTTAAAGTTGCGGGAGACCCAGTACTTC	CASSLKLRETQYF
TRBV28	-	TRBJ1-1	-	TGTGCCAGCACCAGGCGGGGGGCGGGCCCCGCTGAAGCTTTCTTT	CASTRRGAGPAEAFF